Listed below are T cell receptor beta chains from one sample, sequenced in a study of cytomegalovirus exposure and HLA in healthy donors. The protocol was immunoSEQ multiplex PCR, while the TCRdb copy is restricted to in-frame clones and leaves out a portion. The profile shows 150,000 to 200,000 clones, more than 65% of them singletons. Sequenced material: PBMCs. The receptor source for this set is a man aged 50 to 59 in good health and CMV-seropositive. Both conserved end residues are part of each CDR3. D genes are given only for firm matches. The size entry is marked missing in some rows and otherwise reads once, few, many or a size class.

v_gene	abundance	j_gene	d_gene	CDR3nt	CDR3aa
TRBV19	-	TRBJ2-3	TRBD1	TGTGCCAGTAGTGAACAGGGGGCTGGCACAGATACGCAGTATTTT	CASSEQGAGTDTQYF
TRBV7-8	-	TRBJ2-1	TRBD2	TGTGCCAGCAGCTTAAGTAGCGGGAAATACAATGAGCAGTTCTTC	CASSLSSGKYNEQFF
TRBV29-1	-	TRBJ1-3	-	TGCAGCGTTGAAGGGGAGAACACCATATATTTT	CSVEGENTIYF
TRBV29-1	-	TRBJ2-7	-	TGCAGCGTTGAGAAGGACAGTTACGAGCAGTACTTC	CSVEKDSYEQYF
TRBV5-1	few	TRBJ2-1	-	TGCGCCAGCAGCCTGCAGGGGATGGGATCCTACAATGAGCAGTTCTTC	CASSLQGMGSYNEQFF
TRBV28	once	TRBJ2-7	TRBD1	TGTGCCAGCAGTACCCCCCGTCGGACAGGGCCCTCCTACGAGCAGTACTTC	CASSTPRRTGPSYEQYF
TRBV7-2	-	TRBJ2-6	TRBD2	TGTGCCAGCAGCTTAGCGGGGGGGTCTGGGGCCAACGTCCTGACTTTC	CASSLAGGSGANVLTF
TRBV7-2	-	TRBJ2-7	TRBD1	TGTGCCAGCAGCCCCGGGACAGGGGGCCTCTACGAGCAGTACTTC	CASSPGTGGLYEQYF
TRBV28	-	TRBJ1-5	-	TGTGCCAGCAGTCCCCAAAGCGGGAGACAGCCCCAGCATTTT	CASSPQSGRQPQHF
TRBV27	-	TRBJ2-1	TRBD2	TGTGCCAGCTCACCGCGAGCGGGAGGGTCGGTGGATGAGCAGTTCTTC	CASSPRAGGSVDEQFF
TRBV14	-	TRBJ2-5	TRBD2	TGTGCCAGCAGCCAAGCCGGACTAGCCCAAGAGACCCAGTACTTC	CASSQAGLAQETQYF
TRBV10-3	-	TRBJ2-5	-	TGTGCCATCAGTGATCCGAACGGGCGGGGGACCCAGTACTTC	CAISDPNGRGTQYF
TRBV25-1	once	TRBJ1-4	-	TGTGCCAGCAGTGCAACAGGGAGAGGGGAAAAACTGTTTTTT	CASSATGRGEKLFF
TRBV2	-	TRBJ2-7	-	TGTGCCAGCAACTTAGCTGGCGAGCAGTACTTC	CASNLAGEQYF
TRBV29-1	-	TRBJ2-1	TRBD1	TGCGCGATGTCAGGACAGGGTTACAATGAGCAGTTCTTC	CAMSGQGYNEQFF
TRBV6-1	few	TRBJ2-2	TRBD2	TGTGCCAGCAGTATAGCGGGGTTGAGCACCGGGGAGCTGTTTTTT	CASSIAGLSTGELFF
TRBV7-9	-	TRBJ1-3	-	TGTGCCAGCAGCTTCGGACAGCCCGTTTCTGGAAACACCATATATTTT	CASSFGQPVSGNTIYF
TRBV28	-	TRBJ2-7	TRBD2	TGTGCCAGCATCGGAGCGGGACGATCCTACGAGCAGTACTTC	CASIGAGRSYEQYF
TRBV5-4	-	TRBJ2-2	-	TGTGCCAGCAGCCTCCGTCGGGAGATCACCGGGGAGCTGTTTTTT	CASSLRREITGELFF
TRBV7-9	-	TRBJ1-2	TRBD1	TGTGCCAGCAGCCGGGACAGGACCTTTACTCTCTATGGCTACACCTTC	CASSRDRTFTLYGYTF
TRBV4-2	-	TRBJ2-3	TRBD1	TGTGCCAGCAGCCCTGACAGGGGAAGCACAGATACGCAGTATTTT	CASSPDRGSTDTQYF
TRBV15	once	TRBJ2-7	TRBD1	TGTGCCACCAGCAGAGAGAGGGGGCGGGCCAAATCCTACGAGCAGTACTTC	CATSRERGRAKSYEQYF
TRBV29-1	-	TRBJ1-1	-	TGCAGCGCTGTGAGGGGCGGGAGTTCTGAAGCTTTCTTT	CSAVRGGSSEAFF
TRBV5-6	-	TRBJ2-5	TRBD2	TGTGCCAGCAGCTTGGTCTTAGCGGGGAGGGAGACCCAGTACTTC	CASSLVLAGRETQYF
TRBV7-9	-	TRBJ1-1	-	TGTGCCAGCAGCTCACAGGGTTTGGCTGAAGCTTTCTTT	CASSSQGLAEAFF
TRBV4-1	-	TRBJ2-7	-	TGCGCCAGCAGCCAAGATAGAGCGTACGAGCAGTACTTC	CASSQDRAYEQYF